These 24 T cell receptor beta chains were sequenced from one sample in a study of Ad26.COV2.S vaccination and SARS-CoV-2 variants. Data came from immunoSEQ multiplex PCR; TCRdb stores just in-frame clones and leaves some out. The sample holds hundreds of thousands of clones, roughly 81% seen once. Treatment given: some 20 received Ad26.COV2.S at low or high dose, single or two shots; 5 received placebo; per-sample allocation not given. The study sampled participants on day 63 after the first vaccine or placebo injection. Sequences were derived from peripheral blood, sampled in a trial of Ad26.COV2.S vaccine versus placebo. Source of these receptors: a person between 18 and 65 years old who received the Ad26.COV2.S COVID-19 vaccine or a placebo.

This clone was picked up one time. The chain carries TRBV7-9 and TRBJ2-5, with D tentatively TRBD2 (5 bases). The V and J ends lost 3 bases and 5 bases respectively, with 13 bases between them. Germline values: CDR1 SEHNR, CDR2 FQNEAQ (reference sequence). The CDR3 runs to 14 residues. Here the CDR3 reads CASSFPSISETQYF. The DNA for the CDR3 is TGTGCCAGCAGCTTTCCTAGCATATCGGAGACCCAGTACTTC.

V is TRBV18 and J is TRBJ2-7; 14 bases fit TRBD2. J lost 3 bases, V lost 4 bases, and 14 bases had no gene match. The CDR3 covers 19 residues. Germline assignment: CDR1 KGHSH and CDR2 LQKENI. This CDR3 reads CASSLRLAGGPPEDYEQYF. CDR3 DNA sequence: TGTGCCAGCTCACTACGACTAGCGGGAGGGCCCCCCGAGGACTACGAGCAGTACTTC.

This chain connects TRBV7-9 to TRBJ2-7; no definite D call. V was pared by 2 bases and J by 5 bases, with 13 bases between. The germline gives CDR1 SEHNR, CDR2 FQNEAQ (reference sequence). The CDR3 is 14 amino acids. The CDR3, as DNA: TGTGCCAGCAGCTTAACGGGCTTTGTCAACGAGCAGTACTTC. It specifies CASSLTGFVNEQYF. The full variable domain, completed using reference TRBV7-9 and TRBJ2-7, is DTGVSQNPRHKITKRGQNVTFRCDPISEHNRLYWYRQTLGQGPEFLTYFQNEAQLEKSRLLSDRFSAERPKGSFSTLEIQRTEQGDSAMYLCASSLTGFVNEQYFGPGTRLTVT.

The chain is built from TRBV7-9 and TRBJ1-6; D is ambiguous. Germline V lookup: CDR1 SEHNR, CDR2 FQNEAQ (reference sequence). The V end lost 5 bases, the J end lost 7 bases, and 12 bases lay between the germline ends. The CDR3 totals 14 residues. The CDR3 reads CASSANSANSPLHF. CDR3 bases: TGTGCCAGCAGCGCCAACTCAGCCAATTCACCCCTCCACTTT.

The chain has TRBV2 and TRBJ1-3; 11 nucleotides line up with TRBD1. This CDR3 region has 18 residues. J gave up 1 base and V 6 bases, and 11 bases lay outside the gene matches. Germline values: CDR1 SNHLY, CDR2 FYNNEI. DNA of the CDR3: TGTGCCAGCAGACCCGGACAGGGGGCTTTGGTTTCTGGAAACACCATATATTTT. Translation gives CASRPGQGALVSGNTIYF.

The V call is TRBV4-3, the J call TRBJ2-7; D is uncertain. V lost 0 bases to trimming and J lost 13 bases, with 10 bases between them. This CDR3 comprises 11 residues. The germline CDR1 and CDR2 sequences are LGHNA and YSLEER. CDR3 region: CASSQDSLGYF. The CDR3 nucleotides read TGCGCCAGCAGCCAAGATTCCCTGGGTTACTTC.

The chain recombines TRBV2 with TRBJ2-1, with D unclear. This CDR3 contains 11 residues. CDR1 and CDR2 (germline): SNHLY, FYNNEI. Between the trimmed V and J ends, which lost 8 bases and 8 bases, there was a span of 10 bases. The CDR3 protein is CASSSGDEQFF. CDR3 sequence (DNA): TGTGCCAGCTCTTCTGGGGATGAGCAGTTCTTC.

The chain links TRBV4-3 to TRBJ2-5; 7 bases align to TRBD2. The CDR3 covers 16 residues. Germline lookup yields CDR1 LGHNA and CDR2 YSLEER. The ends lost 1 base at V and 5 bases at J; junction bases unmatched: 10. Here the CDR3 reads CASSQVGAGSLETQYF. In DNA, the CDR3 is TGCGCCAGCAGCCAAGTGGGAGCGGGGAGTCTGGAGACCCAGTACTTC.

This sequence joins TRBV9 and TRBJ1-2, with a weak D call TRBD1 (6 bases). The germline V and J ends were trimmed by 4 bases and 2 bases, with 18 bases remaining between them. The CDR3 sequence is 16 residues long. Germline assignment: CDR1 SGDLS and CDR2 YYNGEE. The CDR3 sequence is CASSSRGRGENYGYTF. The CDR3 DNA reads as TGTGCCAGCAGCTCTAGGGGCAGGGGCGAGAACTATGGCTACACCTTC.

The CDR3: CASSADGRGTQYF. DNA for the CDR3: TGTGCCAGTAGTGCCGACGGTCGTGGTACGCAGTATTTT. The rearrangement links TRBV19 to TRBJ2-3; D ambiguous. Trimming removed 5 bases from V and 8 bases from J, with 14 bases in between. Germline loops: CDR1 LNHDA, CDR2 SQIVND (reference sequence). The CDR3 has 13 amino acids.

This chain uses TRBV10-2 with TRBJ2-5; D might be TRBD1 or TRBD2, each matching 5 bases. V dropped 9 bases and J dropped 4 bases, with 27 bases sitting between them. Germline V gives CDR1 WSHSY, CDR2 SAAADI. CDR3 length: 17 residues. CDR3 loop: CASSHAFRDGEGETQYF. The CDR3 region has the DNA TGCGCCAGTTCCCACGCCTTCCGGGACGGAGAGGGAGAGACCCAGTACTTC.

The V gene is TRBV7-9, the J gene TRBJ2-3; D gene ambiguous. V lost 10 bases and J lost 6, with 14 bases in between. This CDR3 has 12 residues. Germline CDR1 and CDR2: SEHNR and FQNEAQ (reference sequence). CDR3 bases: TGTGCCACGGGCGATACCCGTGATACGCAGTATTTT. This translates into CATGDTRDTQYF. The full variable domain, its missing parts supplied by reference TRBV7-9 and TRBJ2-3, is DTGVSQNPRHKITKRGQNVTFRCDPISEHNRLYWYRQTLGQGPEFLTYFQNEAQLEKSRLLSDRFSAERPKGSFSTLEIQRTEQGDSAMYLCATGDTRDTQYFGPGTRLTVL.

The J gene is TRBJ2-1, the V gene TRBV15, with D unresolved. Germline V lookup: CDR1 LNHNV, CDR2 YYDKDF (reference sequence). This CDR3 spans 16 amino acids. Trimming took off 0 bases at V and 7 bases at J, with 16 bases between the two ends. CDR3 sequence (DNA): TGTGCCACCAGCAGAGATGGGGTGACCTTACCGAATGAGCAGTTCTTC. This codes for CATSRDGVTLPNEQFF. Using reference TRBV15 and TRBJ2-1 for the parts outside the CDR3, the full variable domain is DAMVIQNPRYQVTQFGKPVTLSCSQTLNHNVMYWYQQKSSQAPKLLFHYYDKDFNNEADTPDNFQSRRPNTSFCFLDIRSPGLGDTAMYLCATSRDGVTLPNEQFFGPGTRLTVL.

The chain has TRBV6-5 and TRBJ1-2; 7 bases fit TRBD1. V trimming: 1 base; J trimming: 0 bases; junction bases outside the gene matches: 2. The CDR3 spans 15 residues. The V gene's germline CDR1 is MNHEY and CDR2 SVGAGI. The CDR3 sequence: CASSYYRGANYGYTF. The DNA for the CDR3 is TGTGCCAGCAGTTACTACAGGGGAGCTAACTATGGCTACACCTTC.

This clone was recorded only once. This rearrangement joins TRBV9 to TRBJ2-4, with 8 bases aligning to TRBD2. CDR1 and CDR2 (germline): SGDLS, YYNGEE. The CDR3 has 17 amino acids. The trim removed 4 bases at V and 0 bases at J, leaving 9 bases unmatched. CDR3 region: CASSQLPGLGAKNIQYF. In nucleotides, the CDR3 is TGTGCCAGCAGCCAACTACCGGGACTAGGAGCCAAAAACATTCAGTACTTC.

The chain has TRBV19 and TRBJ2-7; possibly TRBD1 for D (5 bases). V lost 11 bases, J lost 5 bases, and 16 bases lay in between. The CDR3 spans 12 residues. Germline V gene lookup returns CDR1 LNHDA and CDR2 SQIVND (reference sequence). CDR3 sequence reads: CAQWGRVNEQYF. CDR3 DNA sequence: TGTGCCCAATGGGGCAGGGTTAACGAGCAGTACTTC. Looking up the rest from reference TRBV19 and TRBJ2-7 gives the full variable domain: DGGITQSPKYLFRKEGQNVTLSCEQNLNHDAMYWYRQDPGQGLRLIYYSQIVNDFQKGDIAEGYSVSREKKESFPLTVTSAQKNPTAFYLCAQWGRVNEQYFGPGTRLTVT.

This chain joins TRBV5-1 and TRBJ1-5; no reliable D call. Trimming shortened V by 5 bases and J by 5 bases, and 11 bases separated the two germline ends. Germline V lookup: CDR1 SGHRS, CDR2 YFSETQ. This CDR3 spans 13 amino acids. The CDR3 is CASSWSRDQPQHF. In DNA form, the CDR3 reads TGCGCCAGCAGTTGGTCTAGGGATCAGCCCCAGCATTTT.

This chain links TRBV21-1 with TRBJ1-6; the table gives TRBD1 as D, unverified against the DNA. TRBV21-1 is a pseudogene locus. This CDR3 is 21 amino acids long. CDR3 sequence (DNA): TGTGCCAGCAGCAAATGGAGCGGCAGGCAGGGGGCCTCCTCCTATAATTCACCCCTCCACTTT. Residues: CASSKWSGRQGASSYNSPLHF.

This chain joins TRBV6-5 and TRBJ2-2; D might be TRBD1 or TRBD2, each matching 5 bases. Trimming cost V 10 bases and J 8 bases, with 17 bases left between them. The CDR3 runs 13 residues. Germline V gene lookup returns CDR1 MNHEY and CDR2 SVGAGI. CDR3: CATSGPLGGELFF. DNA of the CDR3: TGTGCCACCTCGGGACCCCTCGGGGGGGAGCTGTTTTTT.

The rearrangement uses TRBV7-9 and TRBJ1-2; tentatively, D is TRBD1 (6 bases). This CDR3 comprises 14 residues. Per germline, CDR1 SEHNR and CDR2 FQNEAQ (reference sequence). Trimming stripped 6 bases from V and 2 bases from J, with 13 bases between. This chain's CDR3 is CASRSGDINYGYTF. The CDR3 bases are TGTGCCAGCAGATCAGGGGATATCAACTATGGCTACACCTTC. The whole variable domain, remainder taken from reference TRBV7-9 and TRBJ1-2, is DTGVSQNPRHKITKRGQNVTFRCDPISEHNRLYWYRQTLGQGPEFLTYFQNEAQLEKSRLLSDRFSAERPKGSFSTLEIQRTEQGDSAMYLCASRSGDINYGYTFGSGTRLTVV.

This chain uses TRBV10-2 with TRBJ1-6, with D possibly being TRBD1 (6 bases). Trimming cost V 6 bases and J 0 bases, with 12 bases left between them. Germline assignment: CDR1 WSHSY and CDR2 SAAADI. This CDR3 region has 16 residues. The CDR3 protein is CASSLDRSSYNSPLHF. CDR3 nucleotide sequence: TGCGCCAGCAGCCTCGACAGGAGCTCCTATAATTCACCCCTCCACTTT.

The CDR3 region is CSASTQVEGGTYNEQFF. The CDR3 DNA follows: TGCAGTGCTAGTACACAGGTAGAGGGCGGGACCTACAATGAGCAGTTCTTC. The chain employs TRBV20-1 and TRBJ2-1; tentatively, D is TRBD2 (6 bases). The CDR3 loop spans 17 amino acids. CDR1 and CDR2 from the germline V gene are DFQATT and SNEGSKA (reference sequence). V lost 3 bases and J 2 bases, leaving 20 bases between the germline ends.

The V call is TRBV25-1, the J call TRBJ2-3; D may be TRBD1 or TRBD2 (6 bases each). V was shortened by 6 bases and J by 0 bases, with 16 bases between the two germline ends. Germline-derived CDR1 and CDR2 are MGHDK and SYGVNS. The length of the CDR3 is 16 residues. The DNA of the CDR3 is TGTGCCAGCAGCCCGATGGGGGGCTCTAGCACAGATACGCAGTATTTT. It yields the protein CASSPMGGSSTDTQYF. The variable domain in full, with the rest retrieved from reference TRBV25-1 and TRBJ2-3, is EADIYQTPRYLVIGTGKKITLECSQTMGHDKMYWYQQDPGMELHLIHYSYGVNSTEKGDLSSESTVSRIRTEHFPLTLESARPSHTSQYLCASSPMGGSSTDTQYFGPGTRLTVL.

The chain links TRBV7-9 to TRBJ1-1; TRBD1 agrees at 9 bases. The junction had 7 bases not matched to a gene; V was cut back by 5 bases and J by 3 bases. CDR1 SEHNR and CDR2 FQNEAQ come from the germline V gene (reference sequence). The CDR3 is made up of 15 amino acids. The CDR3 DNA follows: TGTGCCAGCAGCGCCACAGGGGGCTGGTACACTGAAGCTTTCTTT. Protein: CASSATGGWYTEAFF. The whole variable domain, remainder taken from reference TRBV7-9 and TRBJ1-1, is DTGVSQNPRHKITKRGQNVTFRCDPISEHNRLYWYRQTLGQGPEFLTYFQNEAQLEKSRLLSDRFSAERPKGSFSTLEIQRTEQGDSAMYLCASSATGGWYTEAFFGQGTRLTVV.